This TCR beta chain was captured in a study of neurological immune-mediated disorders. Study-level findings and limits: Patients with HTLV-1-associated myelopathy showed the most TCR clonal expansion. Those with multiple sclerosis showed the least, falling below healthy controls.

TCRdb processed the 5' RACE reads anew with MiXCR; each CDR3 protein has one entry. In the table there are over 35,000 distinct CDR3 sequences, over 2% of which are singletons. With V trimmed by 1 base and J by 7 bases, 13 bases remained unmatched. This CDR3 contains 17 residues. Germline V gene sequence: CDR1 SGHVS, CDR2 FNYEAQ. In its sample, this clonotype was seen many times. Its antigen remains unidentified. The gene calls are TRBV7-6 and TRBJ2-7; 10 bases agree with TRBD2. The receptor's source is a man aged 30-40 years with multiple sclerosis. The sample consisted of PBMCs. CDR3 sequence: CASSLVGSGRALGEQYF. CDR3 nucleotide sequence: TGTGCCAGCAGCTTAGTCGGGAGCGGGAGGGCCTTAGGAGAGCAGTACTTC.